This TCR beta chain appears in the sequencing data of a study of spatial heterogeneity in lung cancer. Background on the study: Mean representation of each unique TCR and UMI combination in the raw reads exceeded 8.5 occurrences.

Every molecule of TCR cDNA had its own unique molecular identifier. Each CDR3 protein is one row after TCRdb ran MiXCR on the 5' RACE reads. This table holds approximately 40,000 distinct CDR3 sequences, roughly 13% found once. The ends were cut back, 4 bases at V and 7 bases at J, with 14 bases in the middle. Germline CDR1 and CDR2: DFQATT and SNEGSKA (reference sequence). This CDR3 has 14 amino acids. This clonotype has more than one count but fewer than ten. Its antigen is still unknown. Noted time point: sample taken at primary tumor resection. Tumor, nontumor lung or frozen PBMC supplied whole RNA that was sequenced unsorted. General study findings and limits: Ubiquitous expanded tumor TCRs surfaced in blood more at resection than they did at follow-up.

V gene TRBV20-1 combines with J gene TRBJ1-6; D call uncertain. The sequences come from PBMCs, collected at surgery. The receptor was isolated from a male donor with early-stage non-small cell lung cancer. The CDR3 reads CSANNEGSNSPLHF. CDR3 sequence (DNA): TGCAGTGCTAACAATGAGGGCTCAAATTCACCCCTCCACTTT.